Sequencing of this T cell receptor beta chain was carried out in a study of cytomegalovirus exposure and HLA in healthy donors. PCR was performed using 60 Vbeta and 13 Jbeta primers. In the source study's methods: A follow-up analysis tallied about 88 million unique TCR beta chains, some 11 million shared. Generated by immunoSEQ multiplex PCR, the TCRdb table keeps only in-frame clones and is missing some. The V and J calls and clone size were taken over from that table, and D and trimming were inferred from the DNA. This sample's clone table lists 100,000 to 150,000 clones. Germline V gene data show CDR1 as MNHNY and CDR2 as SVGAGI (reference sequence). V dropped 0 bases and J dropped 5; count of bases not matched to a gene: 3. The CDR3 is 15 amino acids.

Sample: PBMCs. The receptor's source is a woman between 35 and 50 years old in good health and CMV-seropositive. V and J are TRBV6-6 and TRBJ2-2; 7 nucleotides line up with TRBD1. The CDR3, as DNA: TGTGCCAGCAGTTACTCTAGGGGGCAGACCGGGGAGCTGTTTTTT. This translates into CASSYSRGQTGELFF.